A few counts support the clone carrying this T cell receptor (beta chain). TCRdb reanalysed the RT-PCR reads using MiXCR and keeps one entry per CDR3 protein. The sample lists approximately 220,000 distinct CDR3 sequences, around two fifths seen once, with more than 9% in the top ten. This entry comes from a study of patients and donors after allogeneic stem cell transplantation. V lost 3 bases and J lost 2, with 10 bases in between. The germline CDR1 and CDR2 sequences are LGHNA and YNFKEQ. This CDR3 region has 14 residues. The specimen was blood, either unsorted or a sorted T cell fraction (not recorded which). J is TRBJ1-1 and V is TRBV4-2, with D perhaps matching TRBD1 (6 bases). This receptor was identified in a human donor who was either an allogeneic HSCT recipient or a stem cell or donor lymphocyte infusion donor (not recorded which). It is not recorded whose cells these are; they may come from a transplant donor. The CDR3 DNA reads TGTGCCAGCAGCCACCTGGGACATAACACTGAAGCTTTCTTT. This codes for CASSHLGHNTEAFF.